The 23 T cell receptor beta chains presented below share a single source sample, sequenced in a study of vaccination and CD4 T cells after COVID-19. No antigen is known for these receptors. With the Oncomine TCR Beta short-read assay, DNA from cultured CD4+ T cells was sequenced. In TCRdb, the PCR reads were re-called with MiXCR into one record per CDR3 protein. Found here are several thousand distinct CDR3 sequences, approximately 40% of them singletons; the top ten hold 15% to 20%. Stated treatment: roughly 10-day PBMC culture with coronavirus spike peptide pools or control peptides (ViraFEST assay). CD4+ T lymphocytes from the unexposed donor were collected before the COVID-19 pandemic (2011-2018). The material sequenced was CD4+ T cells from blood, cultured in vitro. The receptors were sampled from a human donor in good health.

The genes are TRBV12-3 or TRBV12-4 and TRBJ1-1; D might be TRBD1 (5 bases). The CDR3 length is 15 residues. Trimming removed 8 bases from V and 4 bases from J, with 20 bases in between. This chain's CDR3 is CASGGGIFGSTEAFF. In nucleotides, the CDR3 is TGTGCCAGCGGTGGGGGTATATTTGGGAGCACTGAAGCTTTCTTT.

The chain uses TRBV19 and TRBJ1-5; possibly TRBD1 for D (5 bases). The germline V gene has CDR1 LNHDA and CDR2 SQIVND (reference sequence). The CDR3 contains 12 residues. V lost 10 bases and J 7 bases, leaving 14 bases between the germline ends. The CDR3 spells CATNTGGQPQHF. Written as DNA, the CDR3 is TGTGCCACCAACACGGGGGGACAGCCCCAGCATTTT. Together with reference TRBV19 and TRBJ1-5, the CDR3 gives the full variable domain: DGGITQSPKYLFRKEGQNVTLSCEQNLNHDAMYWYRQDPGQGLRLIYYSQIVNDFQKGDIAEGYSVSREKKESFPLTVTSAQKNPTAFYLCATNTGGQPQHFGDGTRLSIL.

The chain couples TRBV5-4 to TRBJ1-2, with unresolved D. V shed 1 base and J shed 0 bases, with 10 bases lying between them. Germline V lookup: CDR1 SGHNT, CDR2 YYREEE (reference sequence). The CDR3 contains 15 residues. The CDR3 nucleotides are TGTGCCAGCAGCTTGTATGGGGTTACTAACTATGGCTACACCTTC. Translating it yields CASSLYGVTNYGYTF.

DNA of the CDR3: TGTGCCAGCAGTTTATCGATGGGATTGGAGACCCAGTACTTC. This codes for CASSLSMGLETQYF. The chain couples TRBV28 to TRBJ2-5; D remains unclear. The CDR3 runs to 14 residues. CDR1 is MDHEN, CDR2 SYDVKM, per germline. V was shortened by 1 base and J by 5 bases, with 11 bases between the two germline ends. Filled out from reference TRBV28 and TRBJ2-5, the complete variable domain reads DVKVTQSSRYLVKRTGEKVFLECVQDMDHENMFWYRQDPGLGLRLIYFSYDVKMKEKGDIPEGYSVSREKKERFSLILESASTNQTSMYLCASSLSMGLETQYFGPGTRLLVL.

This clonotype appeared a single time. The chain recombines TRBV27 with TRBJ2-3; D perhaps matches TRBD2 (6 bases). Germline-derived CDR1 and CDR2 are MNHEY and SMNVEV (reference sequence). Trimming shortened V by 0 bases and J by 2 bases, and 15 bases separated the two germline ends. The CDR3 length is 17 residues. The CDR3 reads CASSLSRGASYTDTQYF. The CDR3 DNA reads as TGTGCCAGCAGTTTATCGCGCGGGGCGTCATACACAGATACGCAGTATTTT.

V usage is TRBV7-9 and J usage is TRBJ2-3; 7 nucleotides align to TRBD1. Trimming took 4 bases from V and 5 from J; bases not matched to a gene: 6. Germline V gene sequence: CDR1 SEHNR, CDR2 FQNEAQ (reference sequence). The CDR3 contains 14 residues. CDR3 loop: CASSSGGQRDTQYF. For the CDR3, the DNA is TGTGCCAGCAGCTCAGGGGGACAAAGAGATACGCAGTATTTT.

This clonotype was found a few times. The CDR3 protein is CSARAGAVETQYF. CDR3 in DNA: TGCAGTGCTAGAGCTGGGGCGGTAGAGACCCAGTACTTC. The chain combines TRBV20-1 with TRBJ2-5, with D possibly being TRBD1 (5 bases). Per the germline V gene, CDR1 is DFQATT and CDR2 is SNEGSKA (reference sequence). The CDR3 loop spans 13 amino acids. The V and J ends lost 1 base and 4 bases respectively, with 10 bases between them.

The rearrangement joins TRBV11-1 to TRBJ1-6; D is ambiguous. The V end was cut by 2 bases, the J end by 9 bases, with 8 bases between. The CDR3 covers 13 residues. The germline CDR1 and CDR2 sequences are SGHAT and FQDESV (reference sequence). DNA of the CDR3: TGTGCCAGCAGCTTAAGTTCCGGTTCACCCCTCCACTTT. It yields the protein CASSLSSGSPLHF.

This rearrangement joins TRBV19 to TRBJ1-5; D is possibly TRBD1 (6 bases). Germline V gene sequence: CDR1 LNHDA, CDR2 SQIVND (reference sequence). Trimming left V 3 bases short and J 6 bases short, with 21 bases between. This CDR3 contains 17 residues. In DNA, the CDR3 is TGTGCCAGTAGTATTTTGGGTTCGGGCAGGGGAGGTCAGCCCCAGCATTTT. Its protein is CASSILGSGRGGQPQHF.

Only a few counts were recorded for this clonotype. This rearrangement joins TRBV7-8 to TRBJ2-7, with TRBD2 matching over 10 bases. J gave up 2 bases and V 5 bases, and 9 bases lay outside the gene matches. The CDR3 spans 16 residues. Germline values: CDR1 SGHVS, CDR2 FQNEAQ. CDR3 residues: CASSRGLAGDTYEQYF. DNA for the CDR3: TGTGCCAGCAGCCGAGGGCTAGCGGGGGATACCTACGAGCAGTACTTC.

This clonotype was seen a handful of times. V is TRBV2 and J is TRBJ1-2; D remains ambiguous. The CDR3 totals 13 residues. Germline CDR1 reads SNHLY; CDR2 reads FYNNEI. V lost 6 bases and J 2 bases, leaving 10 bases between the germline ends. The CDR3 nucleotides are TGTGCCAGCAGCTTCCGGCCCAACTATGGCTACACCTTC. Encoded protein: CASSFRPNYGYTF.

The V call is TRBV28, the J call TRBJ2-3; a weak D match, TRBD1 (6 bases). With 8 bases removed from V and 3 bases from J, the gap between germline ends came to 15 bases. The length of the CDR3 is 14 residues. Germline-derived CDR1 and CDR2 are MDHEN and SYDVKM. The CDR3 coding sequence is TGTGCCAGCTTCACAGGGTATGGGACAGATACGCAGTATTTT. This gives the protein CASFTGYGTDTQYF.

The DNA for the CDR3 is TGCAGCGTTAAGGAGGGGGGTCTGTCCTACGAGCAGTACTTC. This gives the protein CSVKEGGLSYEQYF. The chain has TRBV29-1 and TRBJ2-7, with D possibly called TRBD1 or TRBD2 (6 bases each). The CDR3 is 14 amino acids. V was cut by 5 bases and J by 1 base, with 15 bases left in between. The germline CDR1 and CDR2 sequences are SQVTM and ANQGSEA.

V gene TRBV7-6 combines with J gene TRBJ1-2, with TRBD1 identical over 12 bases. This CDR3 comprises 15 residues. V was clipped by 5 bases and J by 6 bases; unmatched bases: 7. Per the germline V gene, CDR1 is SGHVS and CDR2 is FNYEAQ. CDR3 in DNA: TGTGCCAGCAGCCTGAAGGGACAGGGGGCGGATGGCTACACCTTC. Encoded protein: CASSLKGQGADGYTF.

This clonotype was seen a few times. J is TRBJ2-7 and V is TRBV20-1, with no clear D. The V gene lost 1 base and the J gene lost 6 bases, with 13 bases spanning the gap. There are 13 residues in the CDR3. Per the germline V gene, CDR1 is DFQATT and CDR2 is SNEGSKA (reference sequence). This CDR3 is CSARVHYVSEQYF. The CDR3 coding sequence is TGCAGTGCTAGAGTGCACTATGTATCCGAGCAGTACTTC.

In its sample, this clonotype was seen a few times. V gene TRBV7-2 combines with J gene TRBJ1-3; D not resolved. V lost 6 bases and J lost 7, with 16 bases in between. The CDR3 loop spans 14 amino acids. In germline, CDR1 is SGHTA, CDR2 FQGNSA. CDR3 DNA: TGTGCCAGCAGGCGACCGGCCTTGGGGAACACCATATATTTT. It specifies CASRRPALGNTIYF.

This clonotype has just a few counts. This chain connects TRBV6-1 to TRBJ1-5, with 7 positions matching TRBD1. With 10 bases clipped from V and 1 base from J, the junction kept 10 bases outside the gene matches. This CDR3 has 15 residues. CDR1 and CDR2 (germline): MNHNS, SASEGT. As DNA, the CDR3 is TGTGCCACCAAAAACTCACAGGGGAGCAATCAGCCCCAGCATTTT. It encodes CATKNSQGSNQPQHF.

In its sample, this clonotype was seen a few times. The J gene is TRBJ2-7, the V gene TRBV15, with unresolved D. The CDR3 length is 13 residues. Germline V CDR1 and CDR2: LNHNV, YYDKDF (reference sequence). Trimming pared 1 base from V and 3 bases from J, leaving 7 bases between. Written as DNA, the CDR3 is TGTGCCACCAGCAGAGGGGCAGTCTACGAGCAGTACTTC. This codes for CATSRGAVYEQYF. Drawing the rest from reference TRBV15 and TRBJ2-7, the complete variable domain is DAMVIQNPRYQVTQFGKPVTLSCSQTLNHNVMYWYQQKSSQAPKLLFHYYDKDFNNEADTPDNFQSRRPNTSFCFLDIRSPGLGDTAMYLCATSRGAVYEQYFGPGTRLTVT.

This chain uses TRBV7-7 with TRBJ2-5; unclear D gene. Trimming took off 3 bases at V and 6 bases at J, with 23 bases between the two ends. CDR3 length: 17 residues. Germline V gene data show CDR1 as SSHAT and CDR2 as FNYEAQ (reference sequence). The CDR3 loop reads CASSFVSQALLKQTQYF. Here the CDR3 DNA reads TGTGCCAGCAGCTTCGTCAGTCAAGCACTACTAAAACAGACCCAGTACTTC. Variable domain in full (rest from reference TRBV7-7 and TRBJ2-5): GAGVSQSPRYKVTKRGQDVTLRCDPISSHATLYWYQQALGQGPEFLTYFNYEAQPDKSGLPSDRFSAERPEGSISTLTIQRTEQRDSAMYRCASSFVSQALLKQTQYFGPGTRLLVL.

This clonotype was counted a few times. The V and J genes are TRBV20-1 and TRBJ1-2, with D uncertain. The V end was cut by 0 bases, the J end by 5 bases, with 16 bases between. The CDR3 length is 15 residues. Looked up from germline, CDR1 is DFQATT and CDR2 is SNEGSKA (reference sequence). CDR3 sequence: CSARDPSKADYGYTF. CDR3 sequence (DNA): TGCAGTGCTAGAGATCCGTCAAAAGCAGATTATGGCTACACCTTC.

This chain joins TRBV7-6 and TRBJ2-5; TRBD2 is a possible D gene (5 bases). This CDR3 region has 13 residues. Trimming removed 5 bases at V and 7 bases at J, with 14 bases between. CDR1 is SGHVS, CDR2 FNYEAQ, per germline. CDR3 coding DNA: TGTGCCAGCAGCCCTCTGTTGGCGGGGACCCAGTACTTC. Its translation: CASSPLLAGTQYF.

This chain connects TRBV2 to TRBJ1-3; no definite D call. The CDR3 loop spans 14 amino acids. V was trimmed by 2 bases and J by 4 bases, leaving 9 bases between them. Germline V lookup: CDR1 SNHLY, CDR2 FYNNEI. The CDR3 reads CASSEPRAGNTIYF. The CDR3 DNA follows: TGTGCCAGCAGTGAACCCAGAGCGGGAAACACCATATATTTT.

The gene calls are TRBV5-1 and TRBJ1-1, with D hard to call. Trimming left V 0 bases short and J 4 bases short, with 13 bases between. The CDR3 has 15 residues. Looked up from germline, CDR1 is SGHRS and CDR2 is YFSETQ. The CDR3: CASSLDGHAGTEAFF. Written as DNA, the CDR3 is TGCGCCAGCAGCTTGGATGGGCATGCGGGCACTGAAGCTTTCTTT.